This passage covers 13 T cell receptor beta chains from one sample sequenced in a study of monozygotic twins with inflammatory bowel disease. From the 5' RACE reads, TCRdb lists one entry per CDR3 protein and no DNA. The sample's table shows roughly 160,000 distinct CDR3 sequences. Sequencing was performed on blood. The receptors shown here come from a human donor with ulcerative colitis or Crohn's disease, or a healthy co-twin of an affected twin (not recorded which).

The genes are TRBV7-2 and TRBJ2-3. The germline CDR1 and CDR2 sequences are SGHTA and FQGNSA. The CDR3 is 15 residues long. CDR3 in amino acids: CASSVSGTRTDTQYF. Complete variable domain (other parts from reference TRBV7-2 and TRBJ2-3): GAGVSQSPSNKVTEKGKDVELRCDPISGHTALYWYRQSLGQGLEFLIYFQGNSAPDKSGLPSDRFSAERTGGSVSTLTIQRTQQEDSAVYLCASSVSGTRTDTQYFGPGTRLTVL.

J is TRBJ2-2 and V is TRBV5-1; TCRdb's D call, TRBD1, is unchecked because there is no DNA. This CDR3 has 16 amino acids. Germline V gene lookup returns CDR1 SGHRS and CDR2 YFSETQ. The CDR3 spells CASSLFGTGNTGELFF.

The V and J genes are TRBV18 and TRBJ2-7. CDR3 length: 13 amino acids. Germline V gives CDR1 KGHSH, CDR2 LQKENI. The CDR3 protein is CASSPDARIEQYF. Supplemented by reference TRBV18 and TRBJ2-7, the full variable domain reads NAGVMQNPRHLVRRRGQEARLRCSPMKGHSHVYWYRQLPEEGLKFMVYLQKENIIDESGMPKERFSAEFPKEGPSILRIQQVVRGDSAAYFCASSPDARIEQYFGPGTRLTVT.

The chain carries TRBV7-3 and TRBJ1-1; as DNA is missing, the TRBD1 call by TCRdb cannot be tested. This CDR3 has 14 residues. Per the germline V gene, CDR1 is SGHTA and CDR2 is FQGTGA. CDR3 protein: CASSIDPASTEAFF.

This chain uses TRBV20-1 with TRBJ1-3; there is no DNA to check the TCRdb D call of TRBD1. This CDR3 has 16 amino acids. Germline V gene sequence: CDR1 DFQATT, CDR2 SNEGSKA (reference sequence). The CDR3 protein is CSARPDRGLTGNTIYF.

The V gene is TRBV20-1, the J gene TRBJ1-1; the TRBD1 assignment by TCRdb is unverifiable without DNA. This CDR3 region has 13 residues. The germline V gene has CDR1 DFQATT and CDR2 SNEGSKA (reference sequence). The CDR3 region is CSPAGTDNTEAFF.

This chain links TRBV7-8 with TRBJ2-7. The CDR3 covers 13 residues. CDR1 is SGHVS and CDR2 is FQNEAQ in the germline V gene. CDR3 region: CASSLGTTYEQYF.

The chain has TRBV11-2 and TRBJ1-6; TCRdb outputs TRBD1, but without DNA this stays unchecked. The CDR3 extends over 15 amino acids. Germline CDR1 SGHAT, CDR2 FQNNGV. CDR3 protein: CASSIQGGYNSPLHF. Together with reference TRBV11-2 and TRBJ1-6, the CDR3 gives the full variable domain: EAGVAQSPRYKIIEKRQSVAFWCNPISGHATLYWYQQILGQGPKLLIQFQNNGVVDDSQLPKDRFSAERLKGVDSTLKIQPAKLEDSAVYLCASSIQGGYNSPLHFGNGTRLTVT.

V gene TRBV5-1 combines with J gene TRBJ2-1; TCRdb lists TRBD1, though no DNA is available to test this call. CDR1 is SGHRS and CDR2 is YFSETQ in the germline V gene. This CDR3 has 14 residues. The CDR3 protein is CASSFGSPYNEQFF.

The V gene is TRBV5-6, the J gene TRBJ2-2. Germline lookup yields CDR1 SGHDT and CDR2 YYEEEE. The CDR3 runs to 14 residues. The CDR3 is CASSLVLGTGELFF.

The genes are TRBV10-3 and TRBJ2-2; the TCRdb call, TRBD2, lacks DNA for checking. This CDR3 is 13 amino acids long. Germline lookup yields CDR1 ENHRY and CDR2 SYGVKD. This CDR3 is CALAAHDTGELFF.

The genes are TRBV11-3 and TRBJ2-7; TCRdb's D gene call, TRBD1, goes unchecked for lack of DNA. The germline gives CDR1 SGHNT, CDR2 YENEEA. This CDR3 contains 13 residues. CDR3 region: CASRIQGKDEQYF.

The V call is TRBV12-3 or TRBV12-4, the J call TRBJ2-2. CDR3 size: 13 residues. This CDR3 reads CASSLRESGELFF.